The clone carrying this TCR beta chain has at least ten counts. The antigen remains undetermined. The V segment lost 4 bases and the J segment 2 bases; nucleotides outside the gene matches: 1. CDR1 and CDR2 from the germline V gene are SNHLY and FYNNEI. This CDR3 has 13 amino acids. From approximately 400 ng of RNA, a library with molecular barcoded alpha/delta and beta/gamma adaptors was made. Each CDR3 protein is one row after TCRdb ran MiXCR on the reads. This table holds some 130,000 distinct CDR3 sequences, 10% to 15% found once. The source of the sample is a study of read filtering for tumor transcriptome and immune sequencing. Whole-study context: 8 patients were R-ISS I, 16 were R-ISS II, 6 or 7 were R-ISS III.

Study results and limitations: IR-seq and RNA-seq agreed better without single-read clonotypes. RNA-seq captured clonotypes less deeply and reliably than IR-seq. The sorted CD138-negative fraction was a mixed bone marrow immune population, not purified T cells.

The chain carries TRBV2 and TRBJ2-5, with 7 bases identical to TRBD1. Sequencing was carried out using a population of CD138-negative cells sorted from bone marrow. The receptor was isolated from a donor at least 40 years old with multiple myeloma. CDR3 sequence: CASSGDRQETQYF. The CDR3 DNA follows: TGTGCCAGCAGTGGGGACAGACAAGAGACCCAGTACTTC.